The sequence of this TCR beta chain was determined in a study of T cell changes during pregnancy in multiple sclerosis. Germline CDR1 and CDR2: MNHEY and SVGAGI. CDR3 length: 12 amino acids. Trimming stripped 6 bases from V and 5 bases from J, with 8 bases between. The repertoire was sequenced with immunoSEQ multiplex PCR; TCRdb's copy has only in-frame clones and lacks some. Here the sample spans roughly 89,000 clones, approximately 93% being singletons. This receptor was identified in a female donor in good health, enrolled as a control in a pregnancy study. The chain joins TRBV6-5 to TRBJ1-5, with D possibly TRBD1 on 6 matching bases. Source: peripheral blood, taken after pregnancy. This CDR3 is CASRQGDQPQHF. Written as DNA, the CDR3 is TGTGCCAGCAGACAGGGTGATCAGCCCCAGCATTTT.